This T cell receptor (beta chain) comes out of a study of molecular identifiers for immune sequencing clone quantification. Study-level points and caveats: Effector cells kept over 97% of their molecules in clones above 20 RNA copies, while naive cells kept under 1% there. Highly expanded clone sizes could be underestimated by identical TCR molecules sharing a barcode. Amid fewer than 1.3 million naive cells, spiked Jurkat TCR RNA from one cell was reportedly still detectable.

CDR3 size: 13 residues. Germline CDR1 MNHEY, CDR2 SVGEGT. The germline V and J ends were trimmed by 11 bases and 2 bases, with 13 bases remaining between them. Note on this clonotype: What it recognizes is unknown. A much larger clone lies one base from this, so it may be a read error.

Libraries of bulk TCR were made by previously described methods (with listed TCR primers). One entry per CDR3 protein, called by TCRdb with MiXCR from the PCR reads. The table shows about 640,000 distinct CDR3 sequences, with about 20% occurring only once. Sequences were obtained from naive CD8+ T cells from blood, with Jurkat cell RNA spiked in. This sample's subset: FACS-sorted CD8+CD4-CCR7+CD45RA+ naive T cells. The origin of this receptor is a human donor in good health. Some libraries in this study had Jurkat cell RNA spiked in. The chain carries TRBV6-2 or TRBV6-3 and TRBJ1-5; a possible D gene is TRBD1 (5 bases). CDR3 sequence (DNA): TGTGCCGGCACACGGGGCCGCAATCAGCCCCAGCATTTT. Translation gives CAGTRGRNQPQHF.